A selection of T cell receptor beta chains follows, all from one sample in a study of beta chain features in type 1 diabetes. Measured with immunoSEQ multiplex PCR; TCRdb has only the in-frame clones, and not every one. The table includes hundreds of thousands of clones, about 14% detected once. Sample: naive CD4+ T cells from blood. The receptors derive from a man aged 18 to 35 with type 1 diabetes. The CDR3 runs from the conserved cysteine through the conserved F or W. Fields, in order: V gene, J gene, clone size, D gene, CDR3 DNA, CDR3 protein. The D gene is left open where the match is weak. Rows give clone size only sometimes, using once, few, many, or a class for an expanded clone.

TRBV5-1,TRBJ2-5,few,TRBD1,TGCGCCAGCAGCTATGGACAGGAGGAGACCCAGTACTTC,CASSYGQEETQYF
TRBV5-6,TRBJ1-2,NA,TRBD1,TGTGCCAGCAGCTTGAACAGGGGCGTCTATGGCTACACCTTC,CASSLNRGVYGYTF
TRBV28,TRBJ2-6,NA,NA,TGTGCCAGCAGTGGAAAGGGAAAGACCTCTGGGGCCAACGTCCTGACTTTC,CASSGKGKTSGANVLTF
TRBV9,TRBJ2-7,NA,TRBD1,TGTGCCAGCAGCGTAGCGTCAGGGGGCTACGAGCAGTACTTC,CASSVASGGYEQYF
TRBV19,TRBJ1-5,few,NA,TGTGCCACCACAACAGGAGGCAATCAGCCCCAGCATTTT,CATTTGGNQPQHF
TRBV25-1,TRBJ2-2,NA,TRBD2,TGTGCCAGCAGTGAGGACGGGACTAGCAGCACGAACACCGGGGAGCTGTTTTTT,CASSEDGTSSTNTGELFF
TRBV6-5,TRBJ2-2,NA,TRBD1,TGTGCCAGCAGTACCCTGCCGACAGGGACCGGGGAGCTGTTTTTT,CASSTLPTGTGELFF
TRBV14,TRBJ1-1,NA,NA,TGTGCCAGCAGAGGCAGGGTAGGGGTCACTGAAGCTTTCTTT,CASRGRVGVTEAFF
TRBV29-1,TRBJ2-3,NA,TRBD2,TGCAGCGTTGCCGGGACTAGCGGGGGAACAGATACGCAGTATTTT,CSVAGTSGGTDTQYF
TRBV6-1,TRBJ2-6,NA,NA,TGTGCCAGCAGTGAAAGGACAAGTTACTCTGGGGCCAACGTCCTGACTTTC,CASSERTSYSGANVLTF
TRBV5-1,TRBJ1-1,few,TRBD1,TGCGCCAGCAGCACGGGACAGGGGAACACTGAAGCTTTCTTT,CASSTGQGNTEAFF
TRBV27,TRBJ2-1,once,TRBD2,TGTGCCAGCAGCGGACTAGCGGACTACAATGAGCAGTTCTTC,CASSGLADYNEQFF
TRBV29-1,TRBJ2-7,once,NA,TGCAGCGGCCGCAGGGGCGACGGAGGTGAGCAGTACTTC,CSGRRGDGGEQYF
TRBV6-1,TRBJ2-5,few,TRBD2,TGTGCCAGCGGGACACTAGCGGGAGGCCCAGGAACCCAGTACTTC,CASGTLAGGPGTQYF
TRBV4-3,TRBJ2-2,NA,NA,TGCGCCAGCAGCCAAGGGGGGCGCCGAACCGGGGAGCTGTTTTTT,CASSQGGRRTGELFF
TRBV29-1,TRBJ2-7,few,NA,TGCAGCGTTGCGTTTTCGACACCGACCTACGAGCAGTACTTC,CSVAFSTPTYEQYF
TRBV30,TRBJ1-3,NA,NA,TGTGCCTGGAGCCCAGGTCGGTCGGGCAATCTAGTGGGAAACACCATATATTTT,CAWSPGRSGNLVGNTIYF
TRBV29-1,TRBJ2-5,few,NA,TGCAGCGTTTCGGGTGGAGGGGAGACCCAGTACTTC,CSVSGGGETQYF
TRBV11-2,TRBJ2-3,NA,TRBD1,TGTGCCAGCAGCCCGGGGACAGCCACAGATACGCAGTATTTT,CASSPGTATDTQYF
TRBV6-5,TRBJ2-6,few,TRBD2,TGTGCCAGCAGTTACGCGGGGGCTGGGGCCAACGTCCTGACTTTC,CASSYAGAGANVLTF
TRBV18,TRBJ2-1,few,NA,TGTGCCAGCTCACCTTGGGACGTCAATGAGCAGTTCTTC,CASSPWDVNEQFF
TRBV7-9,TRBJ2-4,NA,TRBD1,TGTGCCAGCAGCCAATCGGACAGGTCCAAAAACATTCAGTACTTC,CASSQSDRSKNIQYF
TRBV7-8,TRBJ2-3,few,TRBD2,TGTGCCAGCAGCCCCCCGGGGGGGGGCACAGATACGCAGTATTTT,CASSPPGGGTDTQYF
TRBV6-5,TRBJ1-2,NA,NA,TGTGCCAGCAGCCGGGGGGGGGCATATGGCTACACCTTC,CASSRGGAYGYTF
TRBV30,TRBJ2-7,few,TRBD2,TGTGCCTGGAGTGATAGCGGGAGTAGGGCCGACGAGCAGTACTTC,CAWSDSGSRADEQYF
TRBV6-6,TRBJ2-3,NA,TRBD2,TGTGCCAGCAGTTACTCACGGGAGGGCCACACAGATACGCAGTATTTT,CASSYSREGHTDTQYF
TRBV6-1,TRBJ2-1,few,TRBD2,TGTGCCAGCAGTTGGACTAGCGGGAGTCTCAATGAGCAGTTCTTC,CASSWTSGSLNEQFF
TRBV9,TRBJ1-1,few,TRBD1,TGTGCCAGCAGCAACCTAGGGACAGACGGTGAAGCTTTCTTT,CASSNLGTDGEAFF
TRBV2,TRBJ2-5,NA,TRBD1,TGTGCCAGCAGAGACAGGGGGGAGACCCAGTACTTC,CASRDRGETQYF
TRBV5-1,TRBJ2-2,NA,TRBD2,TGCGCCAGCAGCTCGTTGACTAGCGGACTCACCGGGGAGCTGTTTTTT,CASSSLTSGLTGELFF
TRBV30,TRBJ2-2,NA,NA,TGTGCCTGGAGTGTACCGGGCAGGAGAATCGGGGAGCTGTTTTTT,CAWSVPGRRIGELFF
TRBV30,TRBJ1-4,few,NA,TGTGCCTGGAGTCAACAGGGCTTTAATGAAAAACTGTTTTTT,CAWSQQGFNEKLFF
TRBV29-1,TRBJ2-7,NA,NA,TGCAGCGTTGACGGAGTGGAGGGTTTTCGCTACGAGCAGTACTTC,CSVDGVEGFRYEQYF
TRBV7-9,TRBJ2-1,NA,TRBD2,TGTGCCAGCAGCCTCCTCCGGACTAGCGCAAACAATGAGCAGTTCTTC,CASSLLRTSANNEQFF
TRBV15,TRBJ2-7,NA,TRBD1,TGTGCCACCAGCCGGACAGGGGGCGGAGGGGAGCAGTACTTC,CATSRTGGGGEQYF
TRBV7-9,TRBJ1-6,NA,TRBD1,TGTGCCAGCAGCAGACAGGGGATCCGTTCACCCCTCCACTTT,CASSRQGIRSPLHF
TRBV7-2,TRBJ1-1,NA,NA,TGTGCCAGCAGCTTGCAGGACAGAGGATACACTGAAGCTTTCTTT,CASSLQDRGYTEAFF
TRBV28,TRBJ2-7,few,NA,TGTGCCAGCAGTTTGGACTACGAGCAGTACTTC,CASSLDYEQYF
TRBV5-4,TRBJ2-7,NA,NA,TGTGCCAGCAGCCCACGTAATACCGGCGGAGAGCAGTACTTC,CASSPRNTGGEQYF
TRBV6-5,TRBJ2-7,few,TRBD1,TGTGCCAGCAGCCCACGACAGGGAGCCTACGAGCAGTACTTC,CASSPRQGAYEQYF
TRBV25-1,TRBJ2-2,NA,NA,TGTGCCAGCAGAACCTCGTATGTCAGGGGCGGCGGGGAGCTGTTTTTT,CASRTSYVRGGGELFF
TRBV6-5,TRBJ2-3,NA,TRBD2,TGTGCCAGCACCCAAGCGGGAGCAGCAGATACGCAGTATTTT,CASTQAGAADTQYF
TRBV5-1,TRBJ2-4,NA,NA,TGCGCCAGCAGCCCGACCTCGGGTCTAGCCAAAAACATTCAGTACTTC,CASSPTSGLAKNIQYF
TRBV27,TRBJ2-5,NA,NA,TGTGCCAGCAGTTTGGATTTGGGGACCCAGTACTTC,CASSLDLGTQYF
TRBV5-1,TRBJ2-3,few,NA,TGCGCCAGCAGCGGAACTGCGGGACGGGCCACAGATACGCAGTATTTT,CASSGTAGRATDTQYF
TRBV18,TRBJ1-1,NA,NA,TGTGCCAGCTCAAGGGATTTCACTGAAGCTTTCTTT,CASSRDFTEAFF
TRBV2,TRBJ2-1,few,TRBD1,TGTGCCAGCAGTAGACAGGGCCTCTCGAGTGATGAGCAGTTCTTC,CASSRQGLSSDEQFF
TRBV6-1,TRBJ2-5,NA,TRBD2,TGTGCCAGCAGTCCAAAGGTAGCGGGAGTGGAGACCCAGTACTTC,CASSPKVAGVETQYF
TRBV19,TRBJ1-1,NA,TRBD1,TGTGCCAGTAGTCCGCGGACAGGGTCGTTAGTGAACACTGAAGCTTTCTTT,CASSPRTGSLVNTEAFF
TRBV7-2,TRBJ2-7,few,NA,TGTGCCAGCAGCTTTGGGACACTCTACGAGCAGTACTTC,CASSFGTLYEQYF
TRBV30,TRBJ1-2,few,NA,TGTGCCTGGCATGACAGACAGAACTATGGCTACACCTTC,CAWHDRQNYGYTF
TRBV6-6,TRBJ2-7,NA,TRBD1,TGTGCCAGCAGAGCGACAGGGCGCAACTCCTACGAGCAGTACTTC,CASRATGRNSYEQYF
TRBV27,TRBJ2-7,NA,NA,TGTGCCAGCAGACCTACAGGCGGGGAGCAGTACTTC,CASRPTGGEQYF